Listed here are 21 T cell receptor beta chains from one sample, sequenced in a study of early T cells in non-severe SARS-CoV-2 infection. Each CDR3 protein is one row after TCRdb ran MiXCR on the 5' RACE reads. This sample carries tens of thousands of distinct CDR3 sequences, 9.5% to 13% of them seen once, and the ten largest clones take 5.5% to 7%. Source material: whole blood. These TCRs come from an adult who was a healthcare worker with PCR-confirmed SARS-CoV-2 infection or an uninfected control (not recorded which).

The chain couples TRBV7-2 to TRBJ2-3, with D perhaps TRBD1 or TRBD2 (5 bases each). The CDR3 loop spans 14 amino acids. V lost 2 bases and J lost 3, with 9 bases in between. In germline, CDR1 is SGHTA, CDR2 FQGNSA. CDR3 DNA: TGTGCCAGCAGCTTAATCGGGGCAACAGATACGCAGTATTTT. Its translation: CASSLIGATDTQYF.

This clonotype was counted between two and nine times. The genes are TRBV20-1 and TRBJ2-7; the D gene is possibly TRBD1 (6 bases). V lost 4 bases, J lost 6 bases, and 13 bases lay in between. Germline assignment: CDR1 DFQATT and CDR2 SNEGSKA (reference sequence). The CDR3 extends over 12 amino acids. CDR3 sequence (DNA): TGCAGTGCTACCAAGACAGGTTCCGAGCAGTACTTC. Translation: CSATKTGSEQYF.

The J gene is TRBJ2-1, the V gene TRBV6-2 or TRBV6-3; possibly TRBD2 for D (5 bases). The CDR3 runs 16 residues. The germline V and J ends were trimmed by 6 bases and 1 base, with 16 bases remaining between them. CDR1 and CDR2 from the germline V gene are MNHEY and SVGEGT. The CDR3 loop is CASRGGREGSYNEQFF. CDR3 coding DNA: TGTGCCAGCAGAGGCGGTAGAGAGGGATCCTACAATGAGCAGTTCTTC.

This chain's CDR3 is CSAASDSYNEQFF. DNA for the CDR3: TGCAGTGCCGCGAGCGATTCCTACAATGAGCAGTTCTTC. The V and J genes are TRBV29-1 and TRBJ2-1; D is ambiguous. Germline V gene lookup returns CDR1 SQVTM and CDR2 ANQGSEA. The CDR3 contains 13 residues.

There are a few counts of this clonotype. The chain combines TRBV6-4 with TRBJ2-2; 7 bases align to TRBD1. The ends lost 0 bases at V and 6 bases at J; junction bases unmatched: 4. This CDR3 has 15 residues. Germline CDR1 reads MRHNA; CDR2 reads SNTAGT. The CDR3 DNA reads TGTGCCAGCAGTGACTCCCAGGGGGAACCCGGGGAGCTGTTTTTT. Protein sequence: CASSDSQGEPGELFF.

This clonotype was recorded a few times. The chain couples TRBV5-1 to TRBJ2-7; no clear D. The CDR3 runs 15 residues. CDR1 and CDR2 from the germline V gene are SGHRS and YFSETQ. Between the trimmed V and J ends, which lost 0 bases and 0 bases, there was a span of 10 bases. CDR3 region: CASSLGNSVSYEQYF. CDR3 nucleotide sequence: TGCGCCAGCAGCTTGGGGAACAGCGTCTCCTACGAGCAGTACTTC.

In its sample, this clonotype was seen once. The chain has TRBV6-6 and TRBJ1-3; perhaps TRBD1 as D (6 bases). The CDR3 has 16 residues. V was pared by 10 bases and J by 4 bases, with 23 bases between. Germline CDR1 and CDR2: MNHNY and SVGAGI (reference sequence). CDR3 loop: CATLRGLSLRGNTIYF. The CDR3 DNA follows: TGTGCCACACTCAGGGGACTTTCATTGAGAGGAAACACCATATATTTT.

The V call is TRBV2, the J call TRBJ2-7; TRBD1 might be the D (5 bases). This CDR3 has 13 amino acids. Trimming shortened V by 2 bases and J by 4 bases, and 9 bases separated the two germline ends. Germline loops: CDR1 SNHLY, CDR2 FYNNEI. CDR3 protein: CASSEITGYEQYF. CDR3 DNA: TGTGCCAGCAGTGAAATCACAGGATACGAGCAGTACTTC.

This clonotype was seen ten or more times. The rearrangement links TRBV12-3 or TRBV12-4 to TRBJ2-1, with TRBD2 as a possible D gene (6 bases). The ends were cut back, 4 bases at V and 0 bases at J, with 13 bases in the middle. The CDR3 is 16 residues long. CDR3 bases: TGTGCCAGCAGTTGGGGGGTAGTCCCCTCCTACAATGAGCAGTTCTTC. As protein: CASSWGVVPSYNEQFF.

This clonotype came up a few times. The gene calls are TRBV6-5 and TRBJ2-3; unclear D gene. The CDR3 is 15 amino acids. From germline, CDR1 is MNHEY and CDR2 SVGAGI. The V gene lost 6 bases and the J gene lost 2 bases, with 15 bases spanning the gap. CDR3 nucleotides: TGTGCCAGCAGCAATGTCCTAGGCCTCACAGATACGCAGTATTTT. Amino acid sequence: CASSNVLGLTDTQYF.

DNA of the CDR3: TGTGCCAGCAGCCCACCGCAGAGCAACAATGAGCAGTTCTTC. The encoded protein is CASSPPQSNNEQFF. J is TRBJ2-1 and V is TRBV9; D unclear. The CDR3 length is 14 residues. The V and J ends lost 4 bases and 5 bases respectively, with 13 bases between them. Looked up from germline, CDR1 is SGDLS and CDR2 is YYNGEE.

This clonotype showed up many times. CDR3: CASSRLSSNEQFF. The CDR3 DNA is TGTGCCAGCAGCCGTCTTTCTTCCAATGAGCAGTTCTTC. The V call is TRBV7-9, the J call TRBJ2-1, with D unclear. The CDR3 has 13 residues. V lost 5 bases and J lost 6, with 11 bases in between. The germline gives CDR1 SEHNR, CDR2 FQNEAQ (reference sequence). Based on the CDR3 plus reference TRBV7-9 and TRBJ2-1, the full variable domain is DTGVSQNPRHKITKRGQNVTFRCDPISEHNRLYWYRQTLGQGPEFLTYFQNEAQLEKSRLLSDRFSAERPKGSFSTLEIQRTEQGDSAMYLCASSRLSSNEQFFGPGTRLTVL.

There are many counts of this clonotype. The chain is built from TRBV6-5 and TRBJ2-1, with 8 positions matching TRBD2. CDR3 length: 16 amino acids. The germline CDR1 and CDR2 sequences are MNHEY and SVGAGI. With V trimmed by 5 bases and J by 9 bases, 15 bases remained unmatched. CDR3 in DNA: TGTGCCAGCAGTGAAAACTTCCAGCGGGAGAACTCTGAGCAGTTCTTC. Translating it yields CASSENFQRENSEQFF.

The chain recombines TRBV6-5 with TRBJ1-2; TRBD1 agrees at 12 bases. Germline V gene data show CDR1 as MNHEY and CDR2 as SVGAGI. CDR3 length equals 18 residues. V trimming: 5 bases; J trimming: 3 bases; junction bases outside the gene matches: 13. This CDR3 reads CASSLSGTGGARDYGYTF. The CDR3 nucleotides read TGTGCCAGCAGTCTCTCCGGGACAGGGGGCGCCAGGGACTATGGCTACACCTTC.

In this sample, this clonotype turned up many times. The chain links TRBV7-8 to TRBJ2-6; D tentatively reads TRBD1 or TRBD2 (5 bases each). The CDR3 is 18 amino acids. V lost 4 bases to trimming and J lost 0 bases, with 16 bases between them. Germline V lookup: CDR1 SGHVS, CDR2 FQNEAQ. Written as DNA, the CDR3 is TGTGCCAGCAGCTCGACGGGGCTAGACTTCTCTGGGGCCAACGTCCTGACTTTC. This codes for CASSSTGLDFSGANVLTF.

The chain links TRBV11-2 to TRBJ2-1, with 10 bases that match TRBD2. Germline trimming cut 4 bases from V and 4 bases from J; bases unmatched to any gene: 4. This CDR3 contains 15 residues. The germline V gene encodes CDR1 SGHAT and CDR2 FQNNGV. The CDR3 reads CASSSLAGAYNEQFF. Here the CDR3 DNA reads TGTGCCAGCAGCTCGCTAGCGGGAGCTTACAATGAGCAGTTCTTC. The variable domain in full, with the rest retrieved from reference TRBV11-2 and TRBJ2-1, is EAGVAQSPRYKIIEKRQSVAFWCNPISGHATLYWYQQILGQGPKLLIQFQNNGVVDDSQLPKDRFSAERLKGVDSTLKIQPAKLEDSAVYLCASSSLAGAYNEQFFGPGTRLTVL.

V gene TRBV20-1 combines with J gene TRBJ2-5; no definite D call. This CDR3 contains 11 residues. Between the trimmed V and J ends, which lost 5 bases and 3 bases, there was a span of 7 bases. Germline lookup yields CDR1 DFQATT and CDR2 SNEGSKA (reference sequence). The chain's CDR3 is CSAYSEETQYF. In DNA form, the CDR3 reads TGCAGTGCTTACAGCGAAGAGACCCAGTACTTC.

This clonotype was seen at least ten times. The chain carries TRBV28 and TRBJ1-6; perhaps TRBD1 as D (6 bases). The V gene's germline CDR1 is MDHEN and CDR2 SYDVKM. Trimming shortened V by 10 bases and J by 7 bases, and 14 bases separated the two germline ends. The CDR3 contains 13 residues. The CDR3: CATRLGANSPLHF. The CDR3 DNA reads as TGTGCCACCCGTTTGGGGGCCAATTCACCCCTCCACTTT. Full variable domain (rest looked up from reference TRBV28 and TRBJ1-6): DVKVTQSSRYLVKRTGEKVFLECVQDMDHENMFWYRQDPGLGLRLIYFSYDVKMKEKGDIPEGYSVSREKKERFSLILESASTNQTSMYLCATRLGANSPLHFGNGTRLTVT.

The chain employs TRBV24-1 and TRBJ1-5; D gene ambiguous. The CDR3 runs 14 residues. Trimming removed 0 bases at V and 6 bases at J, with 8 bases between. Germline V gives CDR1 KGHDR, CDR2 SFDVKD. The CDR3 protein is CATSDLHVSQPQHF. CDR3 sequence (DNA): TGTGCCACCAGTGATTTGCATGTGAGTCAGCCCCAGCATTTT.

The sample holds many counts of this clonotype. The chain recombines TRBV28 with TRBJ1-5; D possibly corresponds to TRBD1 (5 bases). The CDR3 is 14 amino acids. Germline-derived CDR1 and CDR2 are MDHEN and SYDVKM. The ends were cut back, 5 bases at V and 4 bases at J, with 12 bases in the middle. In DNA, the CDR3 is TGTGCCAGCAGTCCCCCTGGGGGGAATCAGCCCCAGCATTTT. Translation: CASSPPGGNQPQHF.

The J gene is TRBJ2-7, the V gene TRBV20-1, with D perhaps TRBD2 (6 bases). Between the trimmed V and J ends, which lost 4 bases and 5 bases, there was a span of 9 bases. Germline-derived CDR1 and CDR2 are DFQATT and SNEGSKA (reference sequence). CDR3 size: 11 residues. The CDR3 loop reads CSAKSGHEQYF. CDR3 nucleotides: TGCAGTGCTAAGAGCGGGCACGAGCAGTACTTC.